Listed here is a single T cell receptor (beta chain). Its antigen is as yet unknown. This specimen belongs to a study of response to subunit inactivated influenza vaccine. Overall study findings and caveats: Authors proposed each seasonal influenza vaccination draws in few new T cells.

The germline V gene encodes CDR1 MNHEY and CDR2 SVGEGT. V was shortened by 5 bases and J by 6 bases, with 13 bases between the two germline ends. The length of the CDR3 is 14 residues. MiXCR was run by TCRdb on the RT-PCR reads, yielding one entry per CDR3 protein. This sample has 650,000 or so distinct CDR3 sequences; 14% occur once, and the top ten carry 7.6%. Source: PBMCs from blood, taken around two weeks before vaccination. This clonotype originated in a middle-aged man who received an inactivated influenza vaccine. The V and J genes are TRBV6-2 or TRBV6-3 and TRBJ2-2, with a tentative D call TRBD2 (5 bases). In nucleotides, the CDR3 is TGTGCCAGCAGTCCCCTGGACTCCGCCGGGGAGCTGTTTTTT. Amino acids: CASSPLDSAGELFF.